The sequence of this TCR beta chain was determined in a study of blood T cell repertoires in COVID-19. Study in general: Samples came from the United States, Italy and Spain, spanning acute and convalescent COVID-19. T cells, B-cell-depleted T cells, or PBMCs provided the cDNA or gDNA that served as material.

Per germline, CDR1 MNHEY and CDR2 SVGEGT. The CDR3 loop spans 15 amino acids. Between the trimmed V and J ends, which lost 0 bases and 4 bases, there was a span of 12 bases. In the authors' methods: Cell counts per sample came from amplifying reference gene primers. The assay was immunoSEQ multiplex PCR, and TCRdb's table has in-frame clones only and misses some. For V, J and clone size, that table is used; D and trimming come from the DNA. This sample has 130,000 to 150,000 clones, with around 85% found just once. This clone occurred a few times. The TCR originated in a woman in her thirties or forties with active or convalescent COVID-19. V and J are TRBV6-2 or TRBV6-3 and TRBJ1-2; D uncertain. The sequenced material came from peripheral blood. In DNA form, the CDR3 reads TGTGCCAGCAGTTACTCGAAAGAGCGGATCTATGGCTACACCTTC. Residues: CASSYSKERIYGYTF.